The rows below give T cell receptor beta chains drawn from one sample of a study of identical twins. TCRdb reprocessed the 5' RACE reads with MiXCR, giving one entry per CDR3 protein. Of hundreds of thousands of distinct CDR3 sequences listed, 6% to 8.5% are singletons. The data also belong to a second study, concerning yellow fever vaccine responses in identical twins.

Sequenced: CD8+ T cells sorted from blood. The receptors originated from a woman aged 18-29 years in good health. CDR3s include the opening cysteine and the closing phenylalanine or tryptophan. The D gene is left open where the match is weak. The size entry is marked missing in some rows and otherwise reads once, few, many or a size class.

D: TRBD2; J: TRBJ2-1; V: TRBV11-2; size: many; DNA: TGTGCCAGCAGCTTATATGGGGAGGTGCTAGCGGGAGGAAACAATGAGCAGTTCTTC; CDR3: CASSLYGEVLAGGNNEQFF
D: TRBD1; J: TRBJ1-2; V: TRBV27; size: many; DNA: TGTGCCAGCAGTTTAGGACAGGGGAGCGGCTACACCTTC; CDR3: CASSLGQGSGYTF
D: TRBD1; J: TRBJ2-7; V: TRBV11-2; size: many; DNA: TGTGCCAGCAGCTTAGAGGGAATGATCCGGGACAGGGAAACCCACGAGCAGTACTTC; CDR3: CASSLEGMIRDRETHEQYF
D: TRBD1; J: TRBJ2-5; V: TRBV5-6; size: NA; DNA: TGTGCCAGCAGCTTGGGGACAGGGGTGCCCCAGTACTTC; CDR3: CASSLGTGVPQYF
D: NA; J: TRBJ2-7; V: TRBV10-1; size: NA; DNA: TGCGCCAGCAGTGAACTACCGGGACAAGTCTTCCAGCAGTACTTC; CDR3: CASSELPGQVFQQYF
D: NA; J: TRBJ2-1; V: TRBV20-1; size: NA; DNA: TGCAGTGCTAGCTGGGGGAAAGATTACAATGAGCAGTTCTTC; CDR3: CSASWGKDYNEQFF
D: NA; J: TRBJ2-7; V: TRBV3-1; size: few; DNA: TGTGCCAGCAGCCAAGATGGGGGAAGTGGCTACGAGCAGTACTTC; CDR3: CASSQDGGSGYEQYF
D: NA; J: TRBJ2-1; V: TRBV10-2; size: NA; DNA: TGCGCCAGCAGTGAGAGGGGGGATAGGGGGAATGAGCAGTTCTTC; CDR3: CASSERGDRGNEQFF
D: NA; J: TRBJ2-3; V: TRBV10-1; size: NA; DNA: TGCGCCAGCAGTGAGGGGCGGCTCACAGATACGCAGTATTTT; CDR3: CASSEGRLTDTQYF
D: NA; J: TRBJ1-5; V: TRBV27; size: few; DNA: TGTGCCAGCAGTTTTTCAGGGTTACAGCCCCAGCATTTT; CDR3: CASSFSGLQPQHF
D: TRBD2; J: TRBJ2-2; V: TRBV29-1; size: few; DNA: TGCAGCGTTCGAACTAGCGGGGGGTCGTACACCGGGGAGCTGTTTTTT; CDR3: CSVRTSGGSYTGELFF
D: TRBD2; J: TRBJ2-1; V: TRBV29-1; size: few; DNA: TGCAGCGTTGAAGATCCAGCGGGAAAATATGAGCAGTTCTTC; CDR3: CSVEDPAGKYEQFF
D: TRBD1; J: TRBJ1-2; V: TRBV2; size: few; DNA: TGTGCCAGCAGTGAAGCGACAGGGGGGCCCTATGGCTACACCTTC; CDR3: CASSEATGGPYGYTF
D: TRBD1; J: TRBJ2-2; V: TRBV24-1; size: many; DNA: TGTGCCACCAGTGATTCGGGACAGACGAACACCGGGGAGCTGTTTTTT; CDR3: CATSDSGQTNTGELFF
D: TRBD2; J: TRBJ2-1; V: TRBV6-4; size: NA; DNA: TGTGCCAGCAGTGACTCGACTAGCCCCTACAATGAGCAGTTCTTC; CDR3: CASSDSTSPYNEQFF
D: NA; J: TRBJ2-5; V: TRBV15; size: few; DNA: TGTGCCACCAGCAGAGTTCGGGGGGAGACCCAGTACTTC; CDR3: CATSRVRGETQYF
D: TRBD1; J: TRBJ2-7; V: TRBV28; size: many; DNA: TGTGCCAGCAGACCTGCCGGGACAGGAACCTACGAGCAGTACTTC; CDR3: CASRPAGTGTYEQYF
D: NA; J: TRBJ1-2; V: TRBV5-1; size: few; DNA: TGCGCCCCCCGGGGGAAGGATTACTATGGCTACACCTTC; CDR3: CAPRGKDYYGYTF